This TCR beta chain was obtained from a study of T cell repertoires in cytomegalovirus infection. TCRdb analysed the reads with MiXCR anew, one entry per CDR3 protein. The sample has 150,000 to 200,000 distinct CDR3 sequences, 28% seen once. The V gene's germline CDR1 is LGHNT and CDR2 FRNRAP. Trimming took 4 bases from V and 3 from J, leaving 15 bases between them. There are 15 residues in the CDR3. The source is a human donor in good health (CMV status not recorded). Some clones in this sample may be carry-over from other donors' samples. Source material: PBMCs. The V call is TRBV12-5, the J call TRBJ1-2; D call uncertain. The CDR3 reads CASGSERDPDYGYTF. In DNA form, the CDR3 reads TGTGCTAGTGGTTCAGAGAGGGATCCGGACTATGGCTACACCTTC.